These 29 T cell receptor beta chains were sequenced from one sample in a study of blood T cell repertoires in COVID-19 (TCRdb year 2020). Library method: the immunoSEQ multiplex PCR assay. The table was pulled from immuneACCESS by TCRdb, which kept in-frame rearrangements only. Such tables lose some clones; where checked, under half of the loss comes from unresolved V genes, and the rest has no known cause. The sample contains about 24,000 clones, over 80% of them found a single time. The biggest ten clones account for 25% of the sample. The sequenced material came from peripheral blood. Receptor source: a human donor with active COVID-19. The donor label of this sample is uncertain.

This rearrangement joins TRBV19 to TRBJ2-1; 7 bases agree with TRBD2. The junction had 3 bases not matched to a gene; V was cut back by 2 bases and J by 2 bases. CDR3 length: 15 residues. CDR1 and CDR2 from the germline V gene are LNHDA and SQIVND (reference sequence). CDR3 sequence reads: CASSISGNTYNEQFF. Here the CDR3 DNA reads TGTGCCAGTAGTATAAGCGGGAACACCTACAATGAGCAGTTCTTC.

The chain has TRBV2 and TRBJ1-4, with 10 bases identical to TRBD1. J gave up 3 bases and V 9 bases, and 10 bases lay outside the gene matches. CDR1 SNHLY and CDR2 FYNNEI come from the germline V gene. The CDR3 consists of 16 residues. CDR3 sequence reads: CASHRDRGAANEKLFF. The CDR3 nucleotides read TGTGCCAGTCACCGGGACAGGGGCGCGGCTAATGAAAAACTGTTTTTT.

J is TRBJ2-2 and V is TRBV28, with TRBD1 matching 9 bases. J lost 1 base, V lost 4 bases, and 4 bases had no gene match. This CDR3 region has 16 residues. The germline gives CDR1 MDHEN, CDR2 SYDVKM. CDR3 sequence (DNA): TGTGCCAGCAGTTCCTACAGGGGGCAGAACACCGGGGAGCTGTTTTTT. Encoded protein: CASSSYRGQNTGELFF.

This clone appeared a few times. This sequence joins TRBV9 and TRBJ1-3; D is unclear. This CDR3 spans 16 amino acids. Per the germline V gene, CDR1 is SGDLS and CDR2 is YYNGEE. V shed 0 bases and J shed 0 bases, with 10 bases lying between them. CDR3 bases: TGTGCCAGCAGCGTAGGCGTGAGAAGCTCTGGAAACACCATATATTTT. Protein sequence: CASSVGVRSSGNTIYF.

The chain joins TRBV7-9 to TRBJ2-5; D may be TRBD2 (6 bases). The V end was cut by 4 bases, the J end by 5 bases, with 8 bases between. The CDR3 is made up of 12 amino acids. Germline CDR1 is SEHNR and CDR2 is FQNEAQ (reference sequence). CDR3 protein: CASSSRGETQYF. CDR3 DNA: TGTGCCAGCAGCTCCCGGGGGGAGACCCAGTACTTC.

The chain has TRBV5-1 and TRBJ1-1; D is perhaps TRBD1 (5 bases). The length of the CDR3 is 13 residues. Trimming left V 1 base short and J 5 bases short, with 9 bases between. The germline V gene encodes CDR1 SGHRS and CDR2 YFSETQ. CDR3 nucleotide sequence: TGCGCCAGCAGCTTGTCAGGGAAAACTGAAGCTTTCTTT. Translating gives CASSLSGKTEAFF. Looking up the rest from reference TRBV5-1 and TRBJ1-1 gives the full variable domain: KAGVTQTPRYLIKTRGQQVTLSCSPISGHRSVSWYQQTPGQGLQFLFEYFSETQRNKGNFPGRFSGRQFSNSRSEMNVSTLELGDSALYLCASSLSGKTEAFFGQGTRLTVV.

The chain employs TRBV18 and TRBJ2-5, with a weak D call TRBD1 (5 bases). Trimming cost V 2 bases and J 3 bases, with 7 bases left between them. Per germline, CDR1 KGHSH and CDR2 LQKENI. The CDR3 contains 13 residues. CDR3 nucleotides: TGTGCCAGCTCACCAGACAGTAAAGAGACCCAGTACTTC. Translating gives CASSPDSKETQYF.

This chain uses TRBV5-4 with TRBJ2-3; 10 nucleotides match TRBD1. V shed 0 bases, J shed 4 bases, and the junction held 2 bases outside the gene matches. The length of the CDR3 is 15 residues. The germline CDR1 and CDR2 sequences are SGHNT and YYREEE (reference sequence). CDR3 sequence reads: CASSLVDRGSDTQYF. The CDR3 DNA reads TGTGCCAGCAGCTTGGTGGACAGGGGGTCAGATACGCAGTATTTT.

The genes are TRBV5-1 and TRBJ2-7, with 7 bases identical to TRBD2. CDR1 is SGHRS, CDR2 YFSETQ, per germline. Unmatched junction bases numbered 5, after V lost 0 bases and J lost 2 bases. The length of the CDR3 is 15 residues. CDR3 loop: CASSLGDYPTYEQYF. The CDR3 DNA reads TGCGCCAGCAGCTTGGGGGACTATCCAACCTACGAGCAGTACTTC.

CDR3 residues: CASSIAASGIGQETQYF. In nucleotides, the CDR3 is TGTGCCAGTAGTATAGCCGCTAGCGGGATAGGCCAAGAGACCCAGTACTTC. The chain joins TRBV19 to TRBJ2-5; TRBD2 aligns across 9 bases. CDR3 size: 17 residues. Germline-derived CDR1 and CDR2 are LNHDA and SQIVND (reference sequence). V lost 1 base to trimming and J lost 1 base; unmatched junction nucleotides: 7.

The chain couples TRBV27 to TRBJ2-3; the match to TRBD2 covers 7 bases. Germline CDR1 reads MNHEY; CDR2 reads SMNVEV (reference sequence). Trimming removed 2 bases from V and 2 bases from J; junction bases left unmatched: 1. This CDR3 has 14 residues. DNA for the CDR3: TGTGCCAGCAGTTTACTAGCGGCCACAGATACGCAGTATTTT. Translation gives CASSLLAATDTQYF.

The V gene is TRBV19, the J gene TRBJ2-3; D remains ambiguous. Germline V gene lookup returns CDR1 LNHDA and CDR2 SQIVND (reference sequence). V gave up 6 bases and J gave up 0 bases, with 16 bases separating them. The CDR3 extends over 16 amino acids. In DNA, the CDR3 is TGTGCCAGTAGCGAATCGGTGTCACCTAGCACAGATACGCAGTATTTT. Translated, it gives CASSESVSPSTDTQYF.

This rearrangement joins TRBV6-5 to TRBJ1-2, with 7 bases that match TRBD1. V trimming: 7 bases; J trimming: 5 bases; junction bases outside the gene matches: 10. This CDR3 is built from 14 residues. Germline assignment: CDR1 MNHEY and CDR2 SVGAGI. The CDR3 sequence is CASTDRDRKYGYTF. In DNA form, the CDR3 reads TGTGCCAGCACCGACCGGGACAGAAAATATGGCTACACCTTC.

This clone was observed once. The chain has TRBV11-1 and TRBJ2-2; D not certain. The V and J ends lost 5 bases and 6 bases respectively, with 16 bases between them. Per the germline V gene, CDR1 is SGHAT and CDR2 is FQDESV (reference sequence). This CDR3 is 15 amino acids long. This chain's CDR3 is CASSITTIIAGELFF. The CDR3 coding sequence is TGTGCCAGCAGCATCACAACCATTATTGCCGGGGAGCTGTTTTTT.

The V gene is TRBV2, the J gene TRBJ2-7; TRBD2 agrees at 10 bases. The CDR3 contains 16 residues. J was trimmed by 0 bases and V by 6 bases; bases with no gene match: 8. From germline, CDR1 is SNHLY and CDR2 FYNNEI. CDR3 protein: CASRRLAGIVSYEQYF. The CDR3 coding sequence is TGTGCCAGCAGGAGACTAGCGGGTATAGTCTCCTACGAGCAGTACTTC.

CDR3 in amino acids: CASSYALAGSYEQYF. In DNA form, the CDR3 reads TGTGCCAGCAGTTACGCGTTAGCGGGGAGCTACGAGCAGTACTTC. V and J are TRBV6-2 or TRBV6-3 and TRBJ2-7; 8 bases fit TRBD2. There are 15 residues in the CDR3. Unmatched junction bases numbered 6, after V lost 2 bases and J lost 3 bases. CDR1 and CDR2 (germline): MNHEY, SVGEGT.

The chain uses TRBV6-5 and TRBJ1-2; maybe TRBD1 (5 bases). Germline lookup yields CDR1 MNHEY and CDR2 SVGAGI. The CDR3 is 13 residues long. Between the trimmed V and J ends, which lost 5 bases and 4 bases, there was a span of 11 bases. This CDR3 reads CASSNQGVYGYTF. The CDR3 DNA follows: TGTGCCAGCAGTAATCAGGGTGTCTATGGCTACACCTTC.

The chain employs TRBV15 and TRBJ1-6; no firm D call. V gave up 0 bases and J gave up 8 bases, with 8 bases separating them. Per the germline V gene, CDR1 is LNHNV and CDR2 is YYDKDF (reference sequence). The CDR3 covers 14 residues. CDR3: CATSRDRQDSPLHF. For the CDR3, the DNA is TGTGCCACCAGCAGAGATCGCCAGGATTCACCCCTCCACTTT.

The rearrangement links TRBV11-3 to TRBJ2-7; 8 nucleotides agree with TRBD1. The germline CDR1 and CDR2 sequences are SGHNT and YENEEA. This CDR3 is built from 13 residues. The V segment lost 1 base and the J segment 8 bases; nucleotides outside the gene matches: 4. The CDR3 here is CASSLGTGGKQYF. In nucleotides, the CDR3 is TGTGCCAGCAGCTTAGGAACAGGGGGAAAGCAGTACTTC.

The table lists this clone with a count of one. The rearrangement uses TRBV9 and TRBJ2-3, with TRBD1 as a possible D gene (7 bases). CDR1 and CDR2 from the germline V gene are SGDLS and YYNGEE. This CDR3 is 15 amino acids long. Trimming pared 4 bases from V and 8 bases from J, leaving 20 bases between. The CDR3 sequence: CASSTRQGGGGTQYF. In DNA, the CDR3 is TGTGCCAGCAGCACCCGACAGGGTGGGGGAGGTACGCAGTATTTT. Complete variable domain (other parts from reference TRBV9 and TRBJ2-3): DSGVTQTPKHLITATGQRVTLRCSPRSGDLSVYWYQQSLDQGLQFLIQYYNGEERAKGNILERFSAQQFPDLHSELNLSSLELGDSALYFCASSTRQGGGGTQYFGPGTRLTVL.

The rearrangement joins TRBV28 to TRBJ2-4; 7 nucleotides line up with TRBD2. Germline V CDR1 and CDR2: MDHEN, SYDVKM. The CDR3 consists of 18 residues. V lost 2 bases and J lost 6; bases outside the gene matches: 16. In DNA, the CDR3 is TGTGCCAGCAGTTTAGAATCCCGGTCAGGTTGGGAGGGAAACATTCAGTACTTC. This translates into CASSLESRSGWEGNIQYF.

The V gene is TRBV5-4, the J gene TRBJ2-2; 9 bases fit TRBD1. The CDR3 spans 15 residues. Germline-derived CDR1 and CDR2 are SGHNT and YYREEE (reference sequence). The J segment lost 5 bases and the V segment lost 3 bases, leaving 5 bases of the junction unmatched. CDR3 sequence: CASSSATGGTGELFF. In DNA form, the CDR3 reads TGTGCCAGCAGCTCGGCGACAGGGGGAACCGGGGAGCTGTTTTTT.

The chain joins TRBV15 to TRBJ1-6; D not certain. Trimming stripped 3 bases from V and 8 bases from J, with 11 bases between. The CDR3 covers 14 residues. Germline values: CDR1 LNHNV, CDR2 YYDKDF (reference sequence). The CDR3 spells CATSRTKTDSPLHF. CDR3 nucleotide sequence: TGTGCCACCAGCAGGACAAAGACGGATTCACCCCTCCACTTT.

CDR3 amino acids: CASSSLSGRAFQVQFF. The CDR3 region has the DNA TGTGCCAGCAGTTCCCTTAGCGGGAGGGCCTTCCAAGTGCAGTTCTTC. The chain employs TRBV6-2 or TRBV6-3 and TRBJ2-1, with 11 bases lining up with TRBD2. J was trimmed by 12 bases and V by 4 bases; bases with no gene match: 14. CDR1 MNHEY and CDR2 SVGEGT come from the germline V gene. The CDR3 spans 16 residues.

CDR3 residues: CASSYTRGTGELFF. CDR3 sequence (DNA): TGTGCCAGCAGTTACACCCGCGGCACCGGGGAGCTGTTTTTT. This rearrangement joins TRBV6-5 to TRBJ2-2; D ambiguous. This CDR3 has 14 residues. V was clipped by 2 bases and J by 4 bases, with 8 bases between them. Germline V gene lookup returns CDR1 MNHEY and CDR2 SVGAGI.

J is TRBJ2-5 and V is TRBV18, with D possibly matching TRBD2 (5 bases). Germline CDR1 and CDR2: KGHSH and LQKENI. The CDR3 length is 14 residues. Trimming cost V 1 base and J 5 bases, with 11 bases left between them. The CDR3 reads CASSPQIARETQYF. The CDR3 DNA is TGTGCCAGCTCACCACAAATAGCGCGGGAGACCCAGTACTTC.

J is TRBJ1-5 and V is TRBV3-1 (or the pseudogene TRBV3-2); TRBD1 matches 7 bases. V was pared by 0 bases and J by 6 bases, with 14 bases of the junction left unmatched. The CDR3 extends over 18 amino acids. Looked up from germline, CDR1 is LGHDT and CDR2 is YNNKEL (reference sequence). Here the CDR3 reads CASSQDGGRGVEGQPQHF. DNA of the CDR3: TGTGCCAGCAGCCAAGATGGCGGCAGGGGGGTTGAGGGTCAGCCCCAGCATTTT.

The rearrangement uses TRBV7-3 and TRBJ2-1; 7 positions match TRBD1. Germline V gives CDR1 SGHTA, CDR2 FQGTGA. The V segment lost 5 bases and the J segment 6 bases; nucleotides outside the gene matches: 10. This CDR3 is built from 15 residues. CDR3 DNA: TGTGCCAGCAGCCCCCCGGGGCAGGGGGTCAATGAGCAGTTCTTC. This sequence encodes CASSPPGQGVNEQFF.

The chain links TRBV7-3 to TRBJ2-3; 7 nucleotides agree with TRBD1. CDR1 is SGHTA, CDR2 FQGTGA, per germline. CDR3 length: 14 residues. The V segment lost 3 bases and the J segment 5 bases; nucleotides outside the gene matches: 5. In DNA, the CDR3 is TGTGCCAGCAGCTTCGGGACAGTGGGAGATACGCAGTATTTT. This encodes CASSFGTVGDTQYF.